The 10 T cell receptor beta chains presented below share a single source sample, sequenced in a study of CDR3 diversity in severe acne (dated by TCRdb to about 2019). Library generation was performed with PCR. Sequenced on an Illumina HiSeq 2000. TCRdb itself trimmed the public reads at Q25 with fastp, ran MiXCR and retained productive beta chains. A single entry per CDR3 protein holds the most common genes and DNA from its merged rows. A total of 100,000 or so distinct CDR3 sequences appear in this sample, roughly 51% of them only once. The top ten constitute over 10% of the sample. The sequencing sample was made of blood. These receptors all come from a male donor with acne.

Details on this clonotype: Since a much larger clone is just one base distant, this may be a read error. The chain joins TRBV4-2 to TRBJ2-7; 10 bases map to TRBD1. The CDR3 sequence is 15 residues long. J was trimmed by 6 bases and V by 4 bases; bases with no gene match: 9. Germline V CDR1 and CDR2: LGHNA, YNFKEQ. The CDR3 coding sequence is TGTGCCAGCAGCCCACCCGGGACAGGGGACTGCGAGCAGTACTTC. Protein sequence: CASSPPGTGDCEQYF.

This clonotype was seen only a few times. The chain employs TRBV4-1 and TRBJ2-1; 12 positions agree with TRBD2. Germline values: CDR1 MGHRA, CDR2 YSYEKL. The CDR3 is made up of 17 amino acids. The V and J ends lost 1 base and 5 bases, in that order; junction bases with no gene match: 6. CDR3 region: CASSQVLLAGGNNEQFF. The CDR3 DNA sequence: TGCGCCAGCAGCCAAGTCCTCCTAGCGGGAGGGAACAATGAGCAGTTCTTC.

The chain uses TRBV2 and TRBJ1-1, with D possibly being TRBD1 (6 bases). Trimming pared 5 bases from V and 1 base from J, leaving 8 bases between. This CDR3 comprises 13 residues. CDR1 is SNHLY and CDR2 is FYNNEI in the germline V gene. CDR3: CASSWTENTEAFF. Written as DNA, the CDR3 is TGTGCCAGCAGTTGGACAGAGAACACTGAAGCTTTCTTT.

Only a few counts were recorded for this clonotype. This chain joins TRBV6-1 and TRBJ1-5; D is uncertain. Germline CDR1 is MNHNS and CDR2 is SASEGT. This CDR3 is 14 amino acids long. V shed 2 bases and J shed 0 bases, with 5 bases lying between them. The CDR3: CASSERGSNQPQHF. In DNA form, the CDR3 reads TGTGCCAGCAGTGAACGGGGTAGCAATCAGCCCCAGCATTTT.

The gene calls are TRBV15 and TRBJ2-5; no clear D. Trimming stripped 1 base from V and 1 base from J, with 7 bases between. The CDR3 length is 14 residues. CDR1 and CDR2 (germline): LNHNV, YYDKDF (reference sequence). CDR3 sequence reads: CATSRVRIQETQYF. CDR3 coding DNA: TGTGCCACCAGCAGAGTCCGGATCCAAGAGACCCAGTACTTC.

This chain connects TRBV13 to TRBJ2-5; D gene uncertain. CDR3 length: 14 amino acids. V lost 5 bases, J lost 2 bases, and 12 bases lay in between. The germline V gene has CDR1 PRHDT and CDR2 FYEKMQ (reference sequence). The CDR3 DNA reads TGTGCCAGCAGCCAAGGTCACACACAAGAGACCCAGTACTTC. Translating it yields CASSQGHTQETQYF.

The V call is TRBV6-2 or TRBV6-3, the J call TRBJ2-2; D is tentatively TRBD1 or TRBD2 (5 bases each). The ends were cut back, 6 bases at V and 3 bases at J, with 14 bases in the middle. Germline CDR1 and CDR2: MNHEY and SVGEGT. The CDR3 length is 15 residues. The CDR3 bases are TGTGCCAGCAGCTGGGGGTCACCTCACACCGGGGAGCTGTTTTTT. Its translation is CASSWGSPHTGELFF.

The chain joins TRBV12-3 or TRBV12-4 to TRBJ2-7; a weak D match, TRBD2 (6 bases). The CDR3 covers 13 residues. V lost 6 bases and J lost 3, with 12 bases in between. For the CDR3, the DNA is TGTGCCAGCAGCAGCTCGGGAGTCTACGAGCAGTACTTC. Its protein product is CASSSSGVYEQYF.

The CDR3 nucleotides are TGCAGCGTCACCAGGGCGGGACAGGGGGCTGAGACCCAGTACTTC. It encodes CSVTRAGQGAETQYF. The chain couples TRBV29-1 to TRBJ2-5, with 12 bases matching TRBD1. The CDR3 loop spans 15 amino acids. Germline CDR1 SQVTM, CDR2 ANQGSEA. V lost 6 bases and J lost 5; bases outside the gene matches: 10.

At least ten counts were recorded for this clonotype. The chain employs TRBV10-2 and TRBJ2-5; possibly TRBD1 for D (5 bases). This CDR3 has 15 residues. V was clipped by 0 bases and J by 5 bases, with 13 bases between them. CDR1 and CDR2 (germline): WSHSY, SAAADI. The CDR3 here is CASSESLGAGETQYF. The CDR3 nucleotides read TGCGCCAGCAGTGAGTCGCTAGGGGCAGGGGAGACCCAGTACTTC.